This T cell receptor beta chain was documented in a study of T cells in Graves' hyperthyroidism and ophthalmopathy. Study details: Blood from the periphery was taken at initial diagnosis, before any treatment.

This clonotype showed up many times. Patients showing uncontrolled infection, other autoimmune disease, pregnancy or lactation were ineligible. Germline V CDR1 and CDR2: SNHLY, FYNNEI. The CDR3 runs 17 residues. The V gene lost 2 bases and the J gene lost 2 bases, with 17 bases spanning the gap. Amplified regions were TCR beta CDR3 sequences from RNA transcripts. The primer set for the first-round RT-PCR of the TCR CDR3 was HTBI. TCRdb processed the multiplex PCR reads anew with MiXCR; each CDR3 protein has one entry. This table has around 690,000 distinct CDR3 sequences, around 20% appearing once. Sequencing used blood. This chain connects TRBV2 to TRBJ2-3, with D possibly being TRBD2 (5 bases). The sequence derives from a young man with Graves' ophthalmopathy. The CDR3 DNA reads TGTGCCAGCAGTGAACGCTCGGGATTTGCGTCCACAGATACGCAGTATTTT. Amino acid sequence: CASSERSGFASTDTQYF.